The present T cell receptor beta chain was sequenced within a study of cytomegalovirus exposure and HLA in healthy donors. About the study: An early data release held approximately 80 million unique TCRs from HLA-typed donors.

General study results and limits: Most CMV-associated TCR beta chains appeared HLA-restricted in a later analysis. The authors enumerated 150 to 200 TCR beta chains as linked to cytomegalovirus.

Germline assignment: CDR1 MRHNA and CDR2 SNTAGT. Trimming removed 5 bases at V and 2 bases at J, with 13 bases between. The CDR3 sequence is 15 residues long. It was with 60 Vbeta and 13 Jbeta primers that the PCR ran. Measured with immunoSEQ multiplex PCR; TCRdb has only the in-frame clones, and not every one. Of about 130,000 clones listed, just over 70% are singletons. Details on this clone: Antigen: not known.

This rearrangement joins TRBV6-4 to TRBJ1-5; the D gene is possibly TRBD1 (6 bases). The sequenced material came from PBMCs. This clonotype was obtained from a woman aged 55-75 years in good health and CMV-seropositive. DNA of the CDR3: TGTGCCAGCAGTCGAACAGGGCTGGGCAATCAGCCCCAGCATTTT. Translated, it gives CASSRTGLGNQPQHF.